What follows are 2 T cell receptor beta chains derived from one specimen sequenced in a study of PD-1 blockade in mismatch repair-deficient tumors. Method: immunoSEQ multiplex PCR; TCRdb's copy keeps in-frame clones and lacks some. This table holds some 120,000 clones, roughly 80% found once. The specimen comprised peripheral blood, sampled 60 weeks after starting pembrolizumab. These receptors were obtained from an adult with mismatch repair-deficient cancer.

The CDR3 coding sequence is TGTGCCAGCAGTTCCGCCAGCAATCGGGCTGAAGCTTTCTTT. This gives the protein CASSSASNRAEAFF. The genes are TRBV27 and TRBJ1-1; D unclear. Germline CDR1 reads MNHEY; CDR2 reads SMNVEV (reference sequence). The V end lost 4 bases, the J end lost 6 bases, and 15 bases lay between the germline ends. CDR3 length equals 14 residues.

V usage is TRBV5-1 and J usage is TRBJ2-7; D gene unclear. The CDR3 has 11 residues. Germline-derived CDR1 and CDR2 are SGHRS and YFSETQ. V lost 4 bases, J lost 3 bases, and 5 bases lay in between. The DNA for the CDR3 is TGCGCCAGCAGCAAGGACTACGAGCAGTACTTC. Its protein is CASSKDYEQYF.